This T cell receptor beta chain was captured by sequencing in a study of blood T cells in healthy people across ages. Overall study findings and caveats: Diversity of TCR beta per million T cells declined in a roughly linear way with age.

Regarding this clonotype: Its target is unknown.

Through a sample-barcoded 5' primer and a J-beta primer mix, a second PCR was run for roughly 7 to 11 cycles. TCRdb re-analysed the 5' RACE reads in MiXCR, keeping a single row per CDR3 protein. The sample has 600,000 to 800,000 distinct CDR3 sequences; under 25% are singletons. Sequencing was done on a sample of blood. The sequence was obtained from a man aged 65 to 79 in good health.

The CDR3, as DNA: TGTGCCAGCAGTTACGGAAGTTTAAGCAATCAGCCCCAGCATTTT. It yields the protein CASSYGSLSNQPQHF. The V and J genes are TRBV6-2 or TRBV6-3 and TRBJ1-5, with D hard to call. Trimming took 2 bases from V and 1 from J, leaving 9 bases between them. The CDR3 contains 15 residues. Germline V gene data show CDR1 as MNHEY and CDR2 as SVGEGT.